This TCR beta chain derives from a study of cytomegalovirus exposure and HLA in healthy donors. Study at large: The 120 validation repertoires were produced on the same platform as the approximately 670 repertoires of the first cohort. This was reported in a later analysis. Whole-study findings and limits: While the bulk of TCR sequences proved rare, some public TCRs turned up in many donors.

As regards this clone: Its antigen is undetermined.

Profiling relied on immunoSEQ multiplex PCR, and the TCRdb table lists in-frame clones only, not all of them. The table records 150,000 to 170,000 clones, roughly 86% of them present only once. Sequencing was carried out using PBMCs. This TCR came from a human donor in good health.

CDR3 DNA: TGTGCCAGCAGCCCCCCCGGACTAGCGGGAGGGCGTTACGAGCAGTACTTC. Its protein product is CASSPPGLAGGRYEQYF. The V and J genes are TRBV7-2 and TRBJ2-7, with 15 positions matching TRBD2. Germline CDR1 and CDR2: SGHTA and FQGNSA. V was clipped by 5 bases and J by 4 bases; unmatched bases: 9. The CDR3 is made up of 17 amino acids. Full variable domain (remainder filled in from reference TRBV7-2 and TRBJ2-7): GAGVSQSPSNKVTEKGKDVELRCDPISGHTALYWYRQSLGQGLEFLIYFQGNSAPDKSGLPSDRFSAERTGGSVSTLTIQRTQQEDSAVYLCASSPPGLAGGRYEQYFGPGTRLTVT.